The sequence of this T cell receptor (beta chain) was determined in a study of cytomegalovirus exposure and HLA in healthy donors (dated by TCRdb to about 2017). At the level of the whole study: An earlier analysis of roughly 610 of the donors reported over 250 Gb of sequence data and some 110 million unique TCR beta sequences obtained from about 170 million T cells. An early release covering some 640 HLA-typed donors comprised roughly 300 gigabases of sequencing data and 65 million to 100 million unique TCR sequences. Of the approximately 400 genotyped donors, 81% were placed in the genetic ancestry cluster associated with self-reported Caucasian donors. The study aimed to test whether cataloging public T cell receptors could reveal signatures of past pathogen exposure. Using immunosequencing, the study profiled T cell repertoires from 666 subjects and related those repertoires to cytomegalovirus serostatus. Besides the first cohort of some 670 subjects, a separate validation cohort made up of roughly 120 different subjects was used. The study combined high-throughput TCR immunosequencing, statistical association of individual TCRs with disease status, and machine learning to predict cytomegalovirus infection status. To study patterns of TCR occurrence, a later analysis re-analyzed previously published TCR beta repertoires from around 660 donors and added high-resolution HLA genotyping. In the later analysis, no new phenotypic data were used to find candidate immune exposures; instead, reliance was placed on TCR beta sequences and their occurrence across donors. An earlier analysis of 587 of the donors applied high-throughput TCR beta sequencing to assess whether each TCR beta V gene segment acted as functional or pseudogenic. Donor age, sex, ethnicity and CMV serostatus were compiled alongside the repertoire data. A later genetic analysis used genome-wide SNP genotypes for about three fifths of the 666 donors, treating that subset as a discovery cohort. All discovery cohort repertoires had been generated on a single sequencing platform. HLA typing covered class I and class II loci at four-digit resolution. Typing coverage differed by locus: A, B, C, DRB1 and DQB1 were typed in about 620-640 donors, DQA1 in about 560, DPA1 in 600 to 610, and DPB1 in approximately 450. Because of strong linkage in the cohort, five DR-DQ haplotypes were treated as single units for association and clustering. Among around 400 genotyped donors of the cohort, an average of approximately 240,000 unique TCR beta nucleotide sequences were sequenced per donor, roughly 20% of them non-productive. The investigation overall reported the following: The authors suggested that the approach could potentially be generalized to other disease states and immunological phenotypes. The only immune exposure information available for the cohort was CMV serostatus. A cluster of highly shared sequence variants was judged likely to represent a technical artifact of the sequencing pipeline. A later genetic analysis reported fewer N-insertions in productive TCRs among donors in an Asian-associated ancestry cluster than the 666-donor mean. The 87-base-pair reads could not distinguish some IMGT-functional V segments, including TRBV6-2 and TRBV6-3, so those segments were excluded. In a later analysis, TCR association rates were found to vary across HLA loci, with the most associated TCRs seen for DRB1 alleles and the fewest for HLA-C alleles. Sequencing depth was assumed to be roughly uniform across donors in the presence/absence analyses, though that assumption may not hold. In a later analysis, HLA-associated TCR beta chains were found to be more clonally expanded and to have lower generation probabilities than equally common non-associated chains. Strong co-occurrence of HLA alleles, especially DR and DQ, made assigning TCR associations to individual alleles difficult. Most TCR sequences were observed very rarely across donors, whereas some public TCRs were present in many individuals. Because counts were too low, more than 15 rarely observed V segments, including chromosome 9 orphons, were excluded from the earlier analysis of 587 of the donors. Correlated functional status among segregating V segments might be attributable to linkage disequilibrium, but an unknown experimental factor could not be ruled out. A later analysis reported that several top co-occurrence clusters appeared linked to parvovirus B19, influenza, CMV and Epstein-Barr virus. In a later analysis, most CMV-associated TCR beta chains were found to appear HLA-restricted, with HLA associations seemingly driven largely by CMV exposure. Because some donors lacked HLA typing at each locus, the association tests relied only on the typed subset. In a later genetic analysis, a missense DCLRE1C variant was associated with V-gene and J-gene trimming of TCR beta chains, and the association was replicated in an independent cohort. In an earlier analysis of some 550 of the donors, most TCR beta V segments were observed in productive rearrangements about 87% or about 30% of the time, broadly matching IMGT annotations. Three of the identified cytomegalovirus-associated TCR beta chains were confirmed in vitro to be specific for cytomegalovirus antigens. A further reported finding was that TCR beta sequences accurately predicted the HLA-A and HLA-B alleles for most subjects in the first cohort. The study listed 150 to 200 TCR beta chains as associated with cytomegalovirus. The cohort was sequenced for TCR beta chains only, and without alpha or paired-chain data the features that could be detected were limited. In both the original and validation cohorts, the classifier was reported to diagnose cytomegalovirus status with high specificity and sensitivity. A later analysis associated 15,000 to 20,000 TCR beta sequences with specific HLA alleles at a false discovery rate of 0.05.

Libraries were prepared through the immunoSEQ multiplex PCR assay. For the multiplex PCR, a mixture combining 60 forward primers for TCR Vbeta segments and 13 reverse primers for TCR Jbeta segments was used. The CDR3 region of rearranged TCR beta genes was amplified from genomic DNA by a multiplex PCR assay. The Illumina HiSeq System was used to sequence the amplified TCR beta libraries as 87-base-pair reads. Under the source paper's analysis protocol: Across the 700 or so repertoires, a later analysis counted approximately 83 million unique TCR beta chains, 8.5 million to 12 million of which were shared by at least two donors. Raw reads were error-corrected and collapsed into unique sequences by a nearest-neighbor algorithm in which closely related sequences were merged to remove PCR and sequencing errors. To assign V, D and J gene segments, CDR3 sequences were aligned to IMGT reference sequences. For a sequence to be retained, at least a six-nucleotide match to both a V gene segment and a J gene segment was required. Rearrangements were classified as productive when the CDR3 lacked stop codons and remained in frame with V and J, and all other rearrangements were classified as non-productive. Following IMGT convention, CDR3 was defined as the stretch from the second conserved V-encoded cysteine to the conserved J-encoded phenylalanine. The earlier analysis of some 600 of the donors excluded sequences that lacked an unambiguous match to a single V gene segment. In an earlier analysis of 450 to 700 of the donors, V segments were called functional above 56.7% productive rearrangements and were called segregating when the between-donor standard deviation exceeded 5%. To diagnose cytomegalovirus status from the catalog of TCR beta chain sequences, a statistical classification framework was built. V and J gene assignment, in a later analysis, came from comparing TCR nucleotide sequences with IMGT/GENE-DB human TR gene sequences. The TCRdist pipeline was used in a later analysis to assign CDR3 sequences and most-parsimonious VDJ recombination scenarios. A later analysis defined each TCR beta chain by its CDR3 amino acid sequence plus V-gene family, and excluded reads lacking a unique V-gene family. To address suspected cross-contamination and a sequencing artifact, a later analysis removed some 620 highly shared, low-generation-probability nucleotide sequences. In a later analysis, a clonal expansion index was calculated for each public chain from normalized within-repertoire ranks of inferred template counts. In a later analysis, generation probabilities were computed with a VDJ recombination model fitted to out-of-frame rearrangements, and the resulting probabilities were checked against IGoR. A later analysis scored TCR-TCR, TCR-HLA and TCR-CMV co-occurrence with hypergeometric tests, applying a repertoire-size bias correction to TCR pairs. In a later analysis, false discovery rates were estimated by permuting HLA or CMV assignments 20 times. In a later analysis, co-occurring TCRs were grouped using DBSCAN, with TCRdist sequence similarity added in when clustering inside HLA-allele-positive subsets. Repertoires with fewer than 30,000 or more than 120,000 public chains, plus five repertoires with anomalous nucleotide sharing, were excluded from co-occurrence clustering. The table was pulled from immuneACCESS by TCRdb, which kept in-frame rearrangements only. Such tables lose some clones; where checked, under half of the loss comes from unresolved V genes, and the rest has no known cause. The V and J calls and clone size are taken from that table; D and trimming were inferred from the DNA. Per the sample table, the count is about 48,000 clones. 6.1% of the sample belongs to the ten largest clones.

Based on the germline V gene, the CDR1 and CDR2 sequences are SNHLY and FYNNEI. Trimming takes 6 bases from V and 6 bases from J, and the germline ends sit 12 bases apart. The CDR3 sequence holds 12 residues, the cysteine and phenylalanine included. CDR3 DNA only is kept here, 36 bases in frame from base 1. The cohort comprised fewer than 750 healthy bone marrow donors. At the time of sampling, every cohort member was nominally healthy, though immune exposures that went unrecorded were likely present. The donor was CMV seropositive and belonged to the group of some 290 seropositive cohort members. A peripheral blood sample was collected from each donor, and TCR beta sequencing was performed on peripheral blood mononuclear cells. The Qiagen DNeasy Blood Extraction Kit was used to extract genomic DNA from the blood cell samples. For this clone: Its antigen remains unidentified.

The source is a male donor in good health and CMV-seropositive. The chain joins TRBV2 to TRBJ2-7, and TRBD1 may be the D gene, going by 6 matching bases. Sequencing was done on a sample of PBMCs. The CDR3 sequence is CASSWDNREQYF. The DNA is as follows: TGTGCCAGCAGCTGGGACAACCGCGAGCAGTACTTC.